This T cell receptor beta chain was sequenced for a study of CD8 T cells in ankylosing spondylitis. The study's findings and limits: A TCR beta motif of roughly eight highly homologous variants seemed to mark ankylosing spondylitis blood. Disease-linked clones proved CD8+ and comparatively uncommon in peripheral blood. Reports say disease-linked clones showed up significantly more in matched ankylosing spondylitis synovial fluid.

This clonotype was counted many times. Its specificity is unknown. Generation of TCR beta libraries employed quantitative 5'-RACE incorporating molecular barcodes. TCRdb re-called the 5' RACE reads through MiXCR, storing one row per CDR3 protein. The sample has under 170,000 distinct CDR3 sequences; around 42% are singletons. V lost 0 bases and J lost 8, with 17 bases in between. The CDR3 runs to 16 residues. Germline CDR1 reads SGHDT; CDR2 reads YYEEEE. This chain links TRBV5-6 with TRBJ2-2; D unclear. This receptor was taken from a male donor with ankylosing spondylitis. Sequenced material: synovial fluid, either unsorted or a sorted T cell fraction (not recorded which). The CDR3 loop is CASSLAFEWVSGELFF. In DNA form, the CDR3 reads TGTGCCAGCAGCTTGGCCTTCGAATGGGTCTCGGGGGAGCTGTTTTTT.